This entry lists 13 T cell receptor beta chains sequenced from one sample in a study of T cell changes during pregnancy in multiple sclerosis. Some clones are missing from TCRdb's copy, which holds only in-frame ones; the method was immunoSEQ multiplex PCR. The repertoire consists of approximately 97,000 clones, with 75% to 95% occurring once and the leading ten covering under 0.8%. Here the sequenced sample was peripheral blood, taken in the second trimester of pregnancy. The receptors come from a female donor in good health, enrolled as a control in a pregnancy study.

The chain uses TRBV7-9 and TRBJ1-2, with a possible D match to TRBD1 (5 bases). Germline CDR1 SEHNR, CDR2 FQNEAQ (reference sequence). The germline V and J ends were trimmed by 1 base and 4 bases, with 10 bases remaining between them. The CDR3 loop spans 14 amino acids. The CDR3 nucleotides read TGTGCCAGCAGCTTAGGCGACAGACGCTATGGCTACACCTTC. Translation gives CASSLGDRRYGYTF.

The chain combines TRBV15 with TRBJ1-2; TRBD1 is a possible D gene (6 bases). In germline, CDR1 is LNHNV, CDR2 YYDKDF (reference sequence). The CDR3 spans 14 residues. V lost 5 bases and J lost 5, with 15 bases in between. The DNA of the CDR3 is TGTGCCACCAGCCCCTCGTGGCAGGGGTATGGCTACACCTTC. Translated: CATSPSWQGYGYTF.

The CDR3 coding sequence is TGTGCCAGCTCACCACTTCCTAGCGGGGATGAGCAGTTCTTC. It encodes CASSPLPSGDEQFF. The V call is TRBV18, the J call TRBJ2-1, with TRBD2 matching over 9 bases. The CDR3 is 14 amino acids. Looked up from germline, CDR1 is KGHSH and CDR2 is LQKENI. With V trimmed by 1 base and J by 8 bases, 3 bases remained unmatched.

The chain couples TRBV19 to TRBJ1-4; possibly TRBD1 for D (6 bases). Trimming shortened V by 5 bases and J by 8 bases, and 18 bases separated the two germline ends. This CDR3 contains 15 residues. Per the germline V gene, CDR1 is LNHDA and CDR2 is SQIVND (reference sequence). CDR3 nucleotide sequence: TGTGCCAGTAGTTCCCCGACAGGAAAGGAGGAAAAACTGTTTTTT. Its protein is CASSSPTGKEEKLFF.

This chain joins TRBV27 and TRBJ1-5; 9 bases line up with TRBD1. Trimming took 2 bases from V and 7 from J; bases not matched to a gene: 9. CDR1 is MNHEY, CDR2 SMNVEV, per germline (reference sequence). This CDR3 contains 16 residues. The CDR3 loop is CASSLIGDRDEQPQHF. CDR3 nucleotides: TGTGCCAGCAGTTTAATTGGGGACAGGGACGAACAGCCCCAGCATTTT.

The CDR3 coding sequence is TGTGCCAGCAGTGAAGCGCCCACATACAATGAGCAGTTCTTC. Residues: CASSEAPTYNEQFF. The J gene is TRBJ2-1, the V gene TRBV6-1; D gene uncertain. The CDR3 contains 14 residues. Germline CDR1 reads MNHNS; CDR2 reads SASEGT. V was pared by 0 bases and J by 4 bases, with 7 bases between.

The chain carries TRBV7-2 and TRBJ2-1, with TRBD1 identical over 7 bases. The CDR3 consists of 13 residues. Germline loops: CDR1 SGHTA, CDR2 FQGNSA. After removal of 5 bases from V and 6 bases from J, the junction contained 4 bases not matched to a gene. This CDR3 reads CASSPNRGNEQFF. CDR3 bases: TGTGCCAGCAGCCCCAACAGGGGCAATGAGCAGTTCTTC.

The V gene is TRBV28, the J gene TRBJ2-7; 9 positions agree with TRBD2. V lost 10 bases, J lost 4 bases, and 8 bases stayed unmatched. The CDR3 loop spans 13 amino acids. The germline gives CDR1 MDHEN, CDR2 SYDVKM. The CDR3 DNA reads TGTGCCACCACGGGGGCGGGAGGGTACGAGCAGTACTTC. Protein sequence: CATTGAGGYEQYF.

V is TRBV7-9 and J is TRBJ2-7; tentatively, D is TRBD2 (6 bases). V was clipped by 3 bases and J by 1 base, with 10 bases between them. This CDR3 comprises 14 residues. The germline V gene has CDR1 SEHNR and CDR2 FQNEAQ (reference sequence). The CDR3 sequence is CASSFPGTSYEQYF. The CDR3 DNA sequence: TGTGCCAGCAGCTTCCCCGGGACTTCCTACGAGCAGTACTTC.

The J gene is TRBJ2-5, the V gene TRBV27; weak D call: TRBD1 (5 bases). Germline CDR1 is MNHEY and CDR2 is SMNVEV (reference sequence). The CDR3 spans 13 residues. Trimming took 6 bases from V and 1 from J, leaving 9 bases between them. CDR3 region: CASSRQFQETQYF. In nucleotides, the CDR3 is TGTGCCAGCAGCAGACAGTTCCAAGAGACCCAGTACTTC.

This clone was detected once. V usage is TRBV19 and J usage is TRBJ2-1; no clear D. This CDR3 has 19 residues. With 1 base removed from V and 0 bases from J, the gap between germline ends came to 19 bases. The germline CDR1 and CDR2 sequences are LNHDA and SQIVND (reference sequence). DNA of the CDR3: TGTGCCAGTAGTATAGCCCCACCACAGACGGTCGGCTCCTACAATGAGCAGTTCTTC. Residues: CASSIAPPQTVGSYNEQFF.

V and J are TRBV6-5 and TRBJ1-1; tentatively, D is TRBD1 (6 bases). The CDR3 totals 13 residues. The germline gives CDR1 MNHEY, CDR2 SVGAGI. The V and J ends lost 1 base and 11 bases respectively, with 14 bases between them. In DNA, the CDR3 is TGTGCCAGCAGTTACTTGTCGGGGGGCCAGGCTTTCTTT. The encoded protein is CASSYLSGGQAFF.

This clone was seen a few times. In nucleotides, the CDR3 is TGTGCCGGCACATCACAGGTGGCACCCGGGGAGCTGTTTTTT. Its translation: CAGTSQVAPGELFF. The V and J genes are TRBV6-1 and TRBJ2-2, with D possibly TRBD1 on 5 matching bases. The CDR3 spans 14 residues. Germline V CDR1 and CDR2: MNHNS, SASEGT. Trimming pared 11 bases from V and 6 bases from J, leaving 19 bases between.